This T cell receptor (beta chain) originates from a study of OX40 agonist ivuxolimab in advanced cancers. CDR1 and CDR2 (germline): SGHRS, YFSETQ. Trimming took 7 bases from V and 0 from J, leaving 16 bases between them. The CDR3 is 16 residues long. Libraries were prepared by immunoSEQ multiplex PCR; TCRdb keeps only in-frame clonotypes and omits some of them. Of 85,000 to 130,000 clones detected, about nine tenths appear once; the ten largest clones hold about 0.31%. The chain recombines TRBV5-1 with TRBJ2-2; D assignment may be TRBD1 or TRBD2 (5 bases each). The clonotype originates from an adult with an advanced solid tumor such as melanoma, head and neck, liver or kidney cancer. The sequencing used CD4+ or CD8+ T cells sorted from blood, collected in a trial of the OX40 agonist ivuxolimab. This chain's CDR3 is CASAFLGTANTGELFF. CDR3 nucleotide sequence: TGCGCCAGCGCGTTCCTCGGGACGGCGAACACCGGGGAGCTGTTTTTT.